This TCR beta chain was captured by sequencing in a study of persistence of HIV-infected CD4 T cells. The immunoSEQ assay was version 4, run in survey mode. Assay used: immunoSEQ multiplex PCR; TCRdb lists only in-frame clones, some missing. The table includes around 35,000 clones, 75% to 85% detected once. The V and J ends lost 3 bases and 6 bases respectively, with 9 bases between them. The CDR3 runs to 12 residues. The germline gives CDR1 SGHRS, CDR2 YFSETQ. The stimulus was an HIV-1 Gag 15-mer peptide pool, 1 ug/peptide/mL. Memory cells lacking CD40L and CD69 with high CD45RO were sorted. For at least 4 years, plasma HIV-1 RNA was undetectable (<50 copies/mL). Stimulated PBMCs had first been depleted of CD8+ T cells. Study conclusions and caveats: Degenerate expanded CDR3beta sequences were enriched among CMV- and Gag-responding cells.

Of note for this clone: Its specificity is unknown. Other DNA variants within this sample encode the same CDR3.

The chain links TRBV5-1 to TRBJ1-2; perhaps TRBD1 as D (5 bases). This sequence originates from an adult with HIV. The donor label of this sample is uncertain. The input for sequencing was cultured CD4+ T cells from PBMCs, taken from a patient who received antiretroviral therapy. The CDR3 spells CASSYQGDGYTF. In DNA form, the CDR3 reads TGCGCCAGCAGCTACCAGGGCGATGGCTACACCTTC.